This paragraph covers one T cell receptor (beta chain) sequence. The target antigen is unknown. This record comes from a study of cytomegalovirus exposure and HLA in healthy donors. General study findings and limits: In vitro data verified a few CMV-associated chains as specific for CMV antigens.

Generated by immunoSEQ multiplex PCR, the TCRdb table keeps only in-frame clones and is missing some. The sample includes about 130,000 clones, around nine tenths of them seen just once. What was sequenced was PBMCs. The source is a woman between 18 and 30 years old in good health and CMV-seronegative.

The CDR3 reads CASSLHREGYGYTF. CDR3 sequence (DNA): TGTGCCAGCAGTTTACACAGGGAAGGCTATGGCTACACCTTC. The genes are TRBV27 and TRBJ1-2, with a possible D match to TRBD1 (6 bases). The CDR3 loop spans 14 amino acids. The germline V and J ends were trimmed by 2 bases and 4 bases, with 11 bases remaining between them. Per germline, CDR1 MNHEY and CDR2 SMNVEV (reference sequence).